The 24 T cell receptor beta chains reported below all come from one sample, sequenced in a study of blood T cells in healthy people across ages. Primed by a sample-barcoded 5' primer and a J-beta primer mix, a second PCR proceeded for about 6 to 12 cycles. TCRdb re-derived calls from the 5' RACE reads in MiXCR, one entry per CDR3 protein. The sample has 1.5 million to 2 million distinct CDR3 sequences, over 25% seen once. The sequencing input was blood. These receptor sequences come from a woman aged 25-40 years in good health.

The table lists this clonotype with many counts. This rearrangement joins TRBV29-1 to TRBJ2-7; possible D gene TRBD1, 7 bases. The CDR3 is 14 amino acids. Trimming took off 3 bases at V and 2 bases at J, with 14 bases between the two ends. CDR1 is SQVTM and CDR2 is ANQGSEA in the germline V gene. The CDR3 nucleotides are TGCAGCGTTGATGGGGGGACAGCGACCTACGAGCAGTACTTC. Protein sequence: CSVDGGTATYEQYF.

At least ten counts were recorded for this clonotype. The rearrangement links TRBV4-1 to TRBJ2-3; D may correspond to TRBD1 or TRBD2 (5 bases each). Germline CDR1 and CDR2: MGHRA and YSYEKL. The CDR3 is 17 residues long. Trimming shortened V by 2 bases and J by 1 base, and 16 bases separated the two germline ends. The CDR3 DNA follows: TGCGCCAGCAGCCAACAGACCGGGACGTCTGGCACAGATACGCAGTATTTT. Its translation: CASSQQTGTSGTDTQYF.

This chain links TRBV9 with TRBJ2-2; 7 bases line up with TRBD1. The CDR3 has 14 residues. After removal of 3 bases from V and 5 bases from J, the junction contained 4 bases not matched to a gene. Germline CDR1 SGDLS, CDR2 YYNGEE. In nucleotides, the CDR3 is TGTGCCAGCAGCGCGGGACAGCCTACCGGGGAGCTGTTTTTT. Translation gives CASSAGQPTGELFF.

The rearrangement uses TRBV6-1 and TRBJ2-5; D is perhaps TRBD1 or TRBD2 (6 bases each). The CDR3 consists of 13 residues. Germline V lookup: CDR1 MNHNS, CDR2 SASEGT. CDR3 in DNA: TGTGTCGCGGGGACAACCGCCCCATGGACCCAGTACTTC. Translating gives CVAGTTAPWTQYF.

The chain uses TRBV20-1 and TRBJ2-5; D remains unclear. Germline V gives CDR1 DFQATT, CDR2 SNEGSKA (reference sequence). V dropped 0 bases and J dropped 5 bases, with 13 bases sitting between them. The CDR3 runs to 14 residues. The CDR3 DNA is TGCAGTGCTAGAGAAAAGATAGCCACGGAGACCCAGTACTTC. Its protein is CSAREKIATETQYF.

The chain carries TRBV12-3 or TRBV12-4 and TRBJ1-5; a possible D gene is TRBD1 (5 bases). This CDR3 has 13 amino acids. Trimming removed 6 bases at V and 5 bases at J, with 11 bases between. CDR3 loop: CASRRDSYQPQHF. CDR3 DNA: TGTGCCAGCAGGAGGGACTCCTATCAGCCCCAGCATTTT.

This clonotype was counted only a few times. The chain is built from TRBV20-1 and TRBJ1-2; D gene unclear. The CDR3 is made up of 15 amino acids. The ends were cut back, 3 bases at V and 3 bases at J, with 17 bases in the middle. In germline, CDR1 is DFQATT, CDR2 SNEGSKA (reference sequence). For the CDR3, the DNA is TGCAGTGCTAGTCGGTCTGGGAAGGTTGACTATGGCTACACCTTC. Its protein product is CSASRSGKVDYGYTF.

This clonotype was counted many times. This chain links TRBV29-1 with TRBJ2-7; D might be TRBD2 (7 bases). With 6 bases removed from V and 3 bases from J, the gap between germline ends came to 12 bases. This CDR3 is 12 amino acids long. The V gene's germline CDR1 is SQVTM and CDR2 ANQGSEA. The CDR3 sequence: CSVGGQGYEQYF. Written as DNA, the CDR3 is TGCAGCGTGGGGGGGCAGGGCTACGAGCAGTACTTC.

The rearrangement joins TRBV20-1 to TRBJ2-7; a weak D match, TRBD1 (6 bases). There are 14 residues in the CDR3. The germline V and J ends were trimmed by 3 bases and 2 bases, with 14 bases remaining between them. From germline, CDR1 is DFQATT and CDR2 SNEGSKA (reference sequence). CDR3 DNA: TGCAGTGCTAGCGACAGGATTAGACCCTACGAGCAGTACTTC. It encodes CSASDRIRPYEQYF.

The rearrangement uses TRBV11-2 and TRBJ2-3; 7 nucleotides line up with TRBD2. The CDR3 loop spans 16 amino acids. V shed 2 bases, J shed 1 base, and the junction held 6 bases outside the gene matches. Per the germline V gene, CDR1 is SGHAT and CDR2 is FQNNGV. CDR3 sequence: CASSLSAGAGTDTQYF. The CDR3 DNA sequence: TGTGCCAGCAGCTTATCGGCGGGAGCCGGCACAGATACGCAGTATTTT.

This clonotype was observed at least ten times. As DNA, the CDR3 is TGTGCCAGCAGTGACCCCAGGGTATTGTACGAGCAGTACTTC. As protein: CASSDPRVLYEQYF. V gene TRBV25-1 combines with J gene TRBJ2-7; a possible D gene is TRBD1 (5 bases). Germline lookup yields CDR1 MGHDK and CDR2 SYGVNS. There are 14 residues in the CDR3. The V end was cut by 3 bases, the J end by 4 bases, with 13 bases between.

This clonotype was recorded a few times. V is TRBV7-2 and J is TRBJ2-1, with 12 bases fitting TRBD2. Germline V gives CDR1 SGHTA, CDR2 FQGNSA. The CDR3 spans 16 residues. V shed 7 bases, J shed 7 bases, and the junction held 11 bases outside the gene matches. The CDR3, as DNA: TGTGCCAGCACCATTCAGACTAGCGGGAGAACGAATGAGCAGTTCTTC. It specifies CASTIQTSGRTNEQFF.

This clonotype was counted between two and nine times. The V gene is TRBV7-9, the J gene TRBJ2-1; perhaps TRBD1 as D (6 bases). CDR1 SEHNR and CDR2 FQNEAQ come from the germline V gene (reference sequence). The CDR3 spans 13 residues. The germline V and J ends were trimmed by 6 bases and 7 bases, with 13 bases remaining between them. CDR3 bases: TGTGCCAGCAGATCCGGGACAAGGAATGAGCAGTTCTTC. This encodes CASRSGTRNEQFF.

For the CDR3, the DNA is TGTGCCAGCAGCCTCACCCAGGACTGGCCCTACAATGAGCAGTTCTTC. Translating it yields CASSLTQDWPYNEQFF. The rearrangement joins TRBV7-6 to TRBJ2-1; weak D call: TRBD2 (5 bases). The CDR3 spans 16 residues. Germline loops: CDR1 SGHVS, CDR2 FNYEAQ. V lost 5 bases, J lost 2 bases, and 16 bases lay in between.

This clonotype was observed at least ten times. The chain joins TRBV24-1 to TRBJ2-5, with 10 bases fitting TRBD2. J lost 0 bases, V lost 3 bases, and 9 bases had no gene match. This CDR3 is built from 18 residues. The germline CDR1 and CDR2 sequences are KGHDR and SFDVKD. The CDR3 loop reads CATSDRGLAEANQETQYF. The CDR3 nucleotides are TGTGCCACCAGTGATAGAGGACTAGCGGAAGCCAACCAAGAGACCCAGTACTTC.

V usage is TRBV5-1 and J usage is TRBJ2-7; 9 bases match TRBD2. J gave up 4 bases and V 4 bases, and 12 bases lay outside the gene matches. Germline V CDR1 and CDR2: SGHRS, YFSETQ. The CDR3 loop spans 16 amino acids. The DNA for the CDR3 is TGCGCCAGCAGCCTGAGAGAGACTAGCGGCCGTTACGAGCAGTACTTC. Amino acids: CASSLRETSGRYEQYF.

The chain is built from TRBV20-1 and TRBJ1-5; D gene ambiguous. Germline-derived CDR1 and CDR2 are DFQATT and SNEGSKA (reference sequence). With 0 bases removed from V and 0 bases from J, the gap between germline ends came to 12 bases. The CDR3 is 16 residues long. CDR3 residues: CSARDYDGVSNQPQHF. CDR3 nucleotide sequence: TGCAGTGCTAGAGATTATGACGGGGTTAGCAATCAGCCCCAGCATTTT.

The chain combines TRBV6-1 with TRBJ2-1; 15 bases match TRBD2. V shed 6 bases and J 9 bases; nucleotides not matched to a gene: 9. Germline CDR1 MNHNS, CDR2 SASEGT. This CDR3 spans 16 amino acids. The CDR3 protein is CASSLGLAGGVGEQFF. The CDR3, as DNA: TGTGCCAGCAGCCTGGGACTAGCGGGAGGCGTAGGTGAGCAGTTCTTC.

The gene calls are TRBV15 and TRBJ2-1; D not certain. Germline V gene sequence: CDR1 LNHNV, CDR2 YYDKDF (reference sequence). The CDR3 contains 16 residues. The V end was cut by 0 bases, the J end by 0 bases, with 9 bases between. The DNA for the CDR3 is TGTGCCACCAGCAGAGACGGGTCCAGCTCCTACAATGAGCAGTTCTTC. This translates into CATSRDGSSSYNEQFF.

V is TRBV5-1 and J is TRBJ2-5, with 9 bases that match TRBD1. The length of the CDR3 is 16 residues. CDR1 and CDR2 from the germline V gene are SGHRS and YFSETQ. The trim removed 3 bases at V and 2 bases at J, leaving 8 bases unmatched. CDR3 sequence: CASSWDREGDQETQYF. CDR3 bases: TGCGCCAGCAGCTGGGACAGGGAGGGAGATCAAGAGACCCAGTACTTC. Complete variable domain (other parts from reference TRBV5-1 and TRBJ2-5): KAGVTQTPRYLIKTRGQQVTLSCSPISGHRSVSWYQQTPGQGLQFLFEYFSETQRNKGNFPGRFSGRQFSNSRSEMNVSTLELGDSALYLCASSWDREGDQETQYFGPGTRLLVL.

This clonotype turned up a few times. The chain has TRBV9 and TRBJ2-1; 13 positions agree with TRBD2. The germline V gene has CDR1 SGDLS and CDR2 YYNGEE. The J segment lost 6 bases and the V segment lost 0 bases, leaving 9 bases of the junction unmatched. The CDR3 totals 18 residues. In DNA form, the CDR3 reads TGTGCCAGCAGCGTAGTCGGGGGGGGGACTAGCGGGATCAATGAGCAGTTCTTC. Translation gives CASSVVGGGTSGINEQFF.

This clonotype was counted between two and nine times. This chain links TRBV28 with TRBJ2-2; a weak D match, TRBD2 (5 bases). Germline V gene data show CDR1 as MDHEN and CDR2 as SYDVKM. V lost 5 bases, J lost 8 bases, and 15 bases lay in between. The CDR3 sequence is 14 residues long. The CDR3 DNA reads as TGTGCCAGCAGTCCCCGGAGGCCTGTGGGGGAGCTGTTTTTT. Its translation is CASSPRRPVGELFF.

The chain uses TRBV18 and TRBJ2-1; D gene ambiguous. V lost 5 bases and J 4 bases, leaving 9 bases between the germline ends. CDR3 length: 13 amino acids. Germline V lookup: CDR1 KGHSH, CDR2 LQKENI. CDR3 amino acids: CASSSTEYNEQFF. The CDR3 DNA sequence: TGTGCCAGCTCATCCACAGAATACAATGAGCAGTTCTTC. The variable domain in full, with the rest retrieved from reference TRBV18 and TRBJ2-1, is NAGVMQNPRHLVRRRGQEARLRCSPMKGHSHVYWYRQLPEEGLKFMVYLQKENIIDESGMPKERFSAEFPKEGPSILRIQQVVRGDSAAYFCASSSTEYNEQFFGPGTRLTVL.

This clonotype appeared many times. This chain links TRBV7-2 with TRBJ2-7; D possibly corresponds to TRBD2 (5 bases). V lost 0 bases, J lost 6 bases, and 15 bases lay in between. The CDR3 spans 15 residues. Germline V gives CDR1 SGHTA, CDR2 FQGNSA. The CDR3 nucleotides read TGTGCCAGCAGCTTAGCTCGCGGGTGGTCGGGCGAGCAGTACTTC. Translating it yields CASSLARGWSGEQYF.